This T cell receptor (beta chain) originates from a study of blood T cell repertoires in COVID-19. Overall study context: Sources were T cells, B-cell-depleted T cells, or PBMCs; the material itself was cDNA or gDNA.

Measured with immunoSEQ multiplex PCR; TCRdb has only the in-frame clones, and not every one. There are fewer than 400,000 clones in the sample; under 90% occur only once, and about 5% lies in the top ten. Clinical histories supplied by participants themselves formed the basis of cohort assignment. All recovered Cohort 3 donors got two negative PCRs, got clearance, or saw symptom resolution. Germline trimming cut 1 base from V and 3 bases from J; bases unmatched to any gene: 5. Germline CDR1 reads SGHRS; CDR2 reads YFSETQ. The CDR3 length is 15 residues. Material for sequencing was PBMCs or T cells enriched from blood (not recorded which). This clonotype was sampled from a man aged 55 to 70 who had recovered from COVID-19. V usage is TRBV5-1 and J usage is TRBJ2-5; 8 nucleotides line up with TRBD1. The DNA of the CDR3 is TGCGCCAGCAGCTTGTTGCCAGGGGGCAAAGAGACCCAGTACTTC. It codes for CASSLLPGGKETQYF.